The rows below give T cell receptor beta chains drawn from one sample of a study of blood T cell repertoires in COVID-19. Assay used: immunoSEQ multiplex PCR; TCRdb lists only in-frame clones, some missing. The table has some 100,000 clones, 80% to 90% seen once. Sequencing was done on a sample of PBMCs or T cells enriched from blood (not recorded which). These receptors were obtained from a woman between 50 and 59 years old who had recovered from COVID-19. CDR3s include the opening cysteine and the closing phenylalanine or tryptophan. Fields, in order: V gene, J gene, D gene, clone size, CDR3 protein, CDR3 DNA. A D gene is named only where the DNA matches it firmly. The size field is filled for only some rows; it gives once, few, many or a size class.

V gene: TRBV6-5; J gene: TRBJ1-5; D gene: NA; clone size: NA; CDR3 protein: CASSNLSNQPQHF; CDR3 DNA: TGTGCCAGTAGTAATCTTAGCAATCAGCCCCAGCATTTT
V gene: TRBV13; J gene: TRBJ1-4; D gene: NA; clone size: NA; CDR3 protein: CASSSFREPREEEKLFF; CDR3 DNA: TGTGCCAGCAGCTCTTTCCGGGAGCCCAGGGAGGAGGAAAAACTGTTTTTT
V gene: TRBV20-1; J gene: TRBJ2-3; D gene: NA; clone size: NA; CDR3 protein: CSATGADTQYF; CDR3 DNA: TGCAGTGCTACAGGGGCAGATACGCAGTATTTT
V gene: TRBV4-1; J gene: TRBJ1-6; D gene: NA; clone size: NA; CDR3 protein: CASSQQTLNSPLHF; CDR3 DNA: TGCGCCAGCAGCCAACAGACACTTAATTCACCCCTCCACTTT
V gene: TRBV3-1/TRBV3-2; J gene: TRBJ1-3; D gene: TRBD1; clone size: NA; CDR3 protein: CASSRTGGLGNTIYF; CDR3 DNA: TGTGCCAGCAGCCGAACAGGGGGCCTCGGAAACACCATATATTTT
V gene: TRBV12-3/TRBV12-4; J gene: TRBJ2-5; D gene: TRBD1; clone size: NA; CDR3 protein: CASSLGAGGQYF; CDR3 DNA: TGTGCCAGCAGTTTGGGAGCAGGGGGCCAGTACTTC
V gene: TRBV5-1; J gene: TRBJ2-1; D gene: NA; clone size: NA; CDR3 protein: CASSWELNEQFF; CDR3 DNA: TGCGCCAGCAGCTGGGAGCTTAATGAGCAGTTCTTC
V gene: TRBV10-2; J gene: TRBJ2-1; D gene: TRBD1; clone size: NA; CDR3 protein: CASSGDRGEQFF; CDR3 DNA: TGCGCCAGCAGTGGGGACAGGGGTGAGCAGTTCTTC
V gene: TRBV9; J gene: TRBJ2-7; D gene: NA; clone size: once; CDR3 protein: CASSPNIAAYEQYF; CDR3 DNA: TGTGCCAGCAGCCCGAACATTGCTGCCTACGAGCAGTACTTC
V gene: TRBV5-1; J gene: TRBJ2-7; D gene: TRBD2; clone size: NA; CDR3 protein: CASTWTSGNYEQYF; CDR3 DNA: TGCGCCAGCACCTGGACTAGCGGGAACTACGAGCAGTACTTC
V gene: TRBV12-3/TRBV12-4; J gene: TRBJ2-2; D gene: NA; clone size: NA; CDR3 protein: CASSMGAGELFF; CDR3 DNA: TGTGCCAGCAGTATGGGGGCCGGAGAGCTGTTTTTT
V gene: TRBV5-5; J gene: TRBJ2-7; D gene: NA; clone size: NA; CDR3 protein: CASSLGVGVYYEQYF; CDR3 DNA: TGTGCCAGCAGCTTGGGAGTAGGGGTTTATTACGAGCAGTACTTC
V gene: TRBV5-6; J gene: TRBJ2-7; D gene: NA; clone size: NA; CDR3 protein: CASSFITTSYEQYF; CDR3 DNA: TGTGCCAGCAGCTTCATAACAACCTCCTACGAGCAGTACTTC
V gene: TRBV6-2/TRBV6-3; J gene: TRBJ2-2; D gene: NA; clone size: once; CDR3 protein: CASSSKGEPNTGELFF; CDR3 DNA: TGTGCCAGCAGTTCTAAGGGGGAACCGAACACCGGGGAGCTGTTTTTT
V gene: TRBV2; J gene: TRBJ1-6; D gene: NA; clone size: NA; CDR3 protein: CASSERGSSSPLHF; CDR3 DNA: TGTGCCAGCAGTGAAAGGGGGTCCAGTTCACCCCTCCACTTT
V gene: TRBV27; J gene: TRBJ1-5; D gene: TRBD1; clone size: NA; CDR3 protein: CASSKTTGYNQPQHF; CDR3 DNA: TGTGCCAGCAGTAAAACGACAGGGTACAATCAGCCCCAGCATTTT
V gene: TRBV5-1; J gene: TRBJ2-3; D gene: TRBD2; clone size: NA; CDR3 protein: CASTLLATPDTQYF; CDR3 DNA: TGCGCCAGCACACTACTAGCGACTCCAGATACGCAGTATTTT
V gene: TRBV13; J gene: TRBJ1-2; D gene: NA; clone size: NA; CDR3 protein: CASSSHDYQDRPGYTF; CDR3 DNA: TGTGCCAGCAGCTCACACGACTACCAAGACAGGCCAGGCTACACCTTC
V gene: TRBV15; J gene: TRBJ2-7; D gene: NA; clone size: NA; CDR3 protein: CATSRDRISGNEQYF; CDR3 DNA: TGTGCCACCAGCAGAGATAGGATCTCCGGGAACGAGCAGTACTTC
V gene: TRBV19; J gene: TRBJ1-2; D gene: TRBD1; clone size: NA; CDR3 protein: CASSRQGLNYGYTF; CDR3 DNA: TGTGCCAGTTCAAGACAGGGGCTAAACTATGGCTACACCTTC
V gene: TRBV28; J gene: TRBJ2-3; D gene: TRBD2; clone size: NA; CDR3 protein: CASSLSSLAGGFHTQYF; CDR3 DNA: TGTGCCAGCAGTTTATCCTCACTAGCGGGGGGGTTTCATACGCAGTATTTT
V gene: TRBV3-1/TRBV3-2; J gene: TRBJ1-2; D gene: NA; clone size: NA; CDR3 protein: CASSQASSDSRYGYTF; CDR3 DNA: TGTGCCAGCAGCCAAGCCAGCTCGGACAGCAGATATGGCTACACCTTC
V gene: TRBV18; J gene: TRBJ2-1; D gene: NA; clone size: NA; CDR3 protein: CASSRGTPNNEQFF; CDR3 DNA: TGTGCCAGCTCACGGGGGACACCAAACAATGAGCAGTTCTTC
V gene: TRBV27; J gene: TRBJ2-5; D gene: TRBD1; clone size: NA; CDR3 protein: CASSTRTGKETQYF; CDR3 DNA: TGTGCCAGCAGTACACGGACAGGGAAAGAGACCCAGTACTTC
V gene: TRBV20-1; J gene: TRBJ2-5; D gene: NA; clone size: NA; CDR3 protein: CSASGRGFAETQYF; CDR3 DNA: TGCAGTGCTAGTGGCAGGGGATTCGCGGAGACCCAGTACTTC
V gene: TRBV20-1; J gene: TRBJ2-1; D gene: NA; clone size: once; CDR3 protein: CSANLYNEQFF; CDR3 DNA: TGCAGTGCTAATTTATACAATGAGCAGTTCTTC
V gene: TRBV7-9; J gene: TRBJ1-4; D gene: NA; clone size: NA; CDR3 protein: CASSPTGQTFNEKLFF; CDR3 DNA: TGTGCCAGCAGCCCTACTGGACAGACCTTTAATGAAAAACTGTTTTTT
V gene: TRBV2; J gene: TRBJ1-6; D gene: NA; clone size: NA; CDR3 protein: CASSERSSPLHF; CDR3 DNA: TGTGCCAGCAGTGAGCGGAGTTCACCCCTCCACTTT